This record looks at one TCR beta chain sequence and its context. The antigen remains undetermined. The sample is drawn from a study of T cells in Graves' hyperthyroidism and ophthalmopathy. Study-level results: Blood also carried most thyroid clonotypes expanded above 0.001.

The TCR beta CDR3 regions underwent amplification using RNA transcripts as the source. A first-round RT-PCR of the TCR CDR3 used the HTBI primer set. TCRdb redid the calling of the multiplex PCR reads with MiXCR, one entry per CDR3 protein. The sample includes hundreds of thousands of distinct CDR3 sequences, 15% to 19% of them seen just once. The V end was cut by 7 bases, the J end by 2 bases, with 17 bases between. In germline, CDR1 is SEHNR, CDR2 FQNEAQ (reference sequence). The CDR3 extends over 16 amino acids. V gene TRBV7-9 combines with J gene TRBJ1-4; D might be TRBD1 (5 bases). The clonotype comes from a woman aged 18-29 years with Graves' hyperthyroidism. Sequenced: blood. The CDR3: CASTRGGGWTNEKLFF. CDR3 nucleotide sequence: TGTGCCAGCACCCGGGGCGGAGGCTGGACTAATGAAAAACTGTTTTTT.